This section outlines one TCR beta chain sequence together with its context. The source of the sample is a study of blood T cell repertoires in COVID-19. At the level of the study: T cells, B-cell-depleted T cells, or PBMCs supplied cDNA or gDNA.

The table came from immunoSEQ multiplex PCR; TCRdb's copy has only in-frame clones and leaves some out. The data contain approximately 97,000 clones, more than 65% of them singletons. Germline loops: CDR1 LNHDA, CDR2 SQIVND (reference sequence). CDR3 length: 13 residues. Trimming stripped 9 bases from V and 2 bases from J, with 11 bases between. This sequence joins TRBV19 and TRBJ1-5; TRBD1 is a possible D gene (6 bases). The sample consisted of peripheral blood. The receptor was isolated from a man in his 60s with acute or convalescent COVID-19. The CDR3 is CARQGKGNQPQHF. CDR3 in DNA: TGTGCCAGACAGGGTAAGGGCAATCAGCCCCAGCATTTT.